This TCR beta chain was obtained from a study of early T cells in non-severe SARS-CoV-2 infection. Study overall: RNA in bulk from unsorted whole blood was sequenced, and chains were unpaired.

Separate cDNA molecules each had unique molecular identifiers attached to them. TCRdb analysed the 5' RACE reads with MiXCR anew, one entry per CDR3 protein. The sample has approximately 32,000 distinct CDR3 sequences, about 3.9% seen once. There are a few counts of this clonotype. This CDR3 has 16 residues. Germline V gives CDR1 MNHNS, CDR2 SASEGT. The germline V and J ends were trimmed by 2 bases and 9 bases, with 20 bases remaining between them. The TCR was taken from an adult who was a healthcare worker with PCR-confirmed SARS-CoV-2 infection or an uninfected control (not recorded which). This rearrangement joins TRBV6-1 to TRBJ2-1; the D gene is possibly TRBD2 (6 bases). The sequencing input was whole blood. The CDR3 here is CASSEPSGRFGGEQFF. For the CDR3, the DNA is TGTGCCAGCAGTGAACCATCGGGAAGGTTCGGGGGTGAGCAGTTCTTC.